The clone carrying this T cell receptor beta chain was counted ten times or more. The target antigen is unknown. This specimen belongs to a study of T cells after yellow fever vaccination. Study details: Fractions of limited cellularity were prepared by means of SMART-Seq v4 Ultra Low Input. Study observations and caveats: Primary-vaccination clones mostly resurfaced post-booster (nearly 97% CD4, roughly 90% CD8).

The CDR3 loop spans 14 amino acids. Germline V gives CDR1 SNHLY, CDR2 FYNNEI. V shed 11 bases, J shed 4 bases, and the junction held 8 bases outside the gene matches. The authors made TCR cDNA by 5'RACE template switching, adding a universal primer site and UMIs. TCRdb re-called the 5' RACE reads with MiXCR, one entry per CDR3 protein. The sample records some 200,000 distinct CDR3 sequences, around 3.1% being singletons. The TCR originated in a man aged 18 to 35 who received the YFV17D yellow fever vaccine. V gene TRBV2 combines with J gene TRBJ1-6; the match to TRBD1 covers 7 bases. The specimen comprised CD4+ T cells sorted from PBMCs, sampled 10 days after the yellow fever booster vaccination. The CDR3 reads CAAAYRGYNSPLHF. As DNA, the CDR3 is TGTGCCGCAGCCTACAGGGGTTATAATTCACCCCTCCACTTT.